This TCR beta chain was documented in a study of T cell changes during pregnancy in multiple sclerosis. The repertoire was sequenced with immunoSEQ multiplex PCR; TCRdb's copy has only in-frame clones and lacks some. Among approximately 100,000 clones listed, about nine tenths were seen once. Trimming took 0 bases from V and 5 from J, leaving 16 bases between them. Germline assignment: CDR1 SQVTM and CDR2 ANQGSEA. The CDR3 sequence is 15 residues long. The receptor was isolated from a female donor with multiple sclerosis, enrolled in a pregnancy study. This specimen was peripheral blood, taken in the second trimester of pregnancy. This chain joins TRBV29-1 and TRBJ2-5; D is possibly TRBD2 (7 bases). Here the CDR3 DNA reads TGCAGCGTTGAAGATTGGGGGGGCGTCATCGAGACCCAGTACTTC. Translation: CSVEDWGGVIETQYF.